Listed here are 20 T cell receptor beta chains from one sample, sequenced in a study of shared clonotypes between healthy human individuals. TCRdb keeps only in-frame clones here, not all; method: immunoSEQ multiplex PCR. Of under 2,500,000 clones listed, 95% are singletons. Sequencing input: naive CD4+ T cells sorted from blood. Subset meaning: CD45RA+ positively selected. The origin of the receptors is a man between 18 and 29 years old in good health.

The chain is built from TRBV12-5 and TRBJ2-7, with D perhaps TRBD2 (5 bases). Germline-derived CDR1 and CDR2 are LGHNT and FRNRAP. This CDR3 comprises 15 residues. With 5 bases removed from V and 4 bases from J, the gap between germline ends came to 18 bases. CDR3 bases: TGTGCTAGTGGTCCCACCAGTGGACTCGGGTACGAGCAGTACTTC. Translated: CASGPTSGLGYEQYF.

The V call is TRBV18, the J call TRBJ2-2; D gene unclear. The CDR3 totals 14 residues. Germline-derived CDR1 and CDR2 are KGHSH and LQKENI. V lost 6 bases and J lost 1, with 9 bases in between. DNA of the CDR3: TGTGCCAGCTCGGGCTCGCAGAACACCGGGGAGCTGTTTTTT. Translated, it gives CASSGSQNTGELFF. Full variable domain (outside the CDR3, taken from reference TRBV18 and TRBJ2-2): NAGVMQNPRHLVRRRGQEARLRCSPMKGHSHVYWYRQLPEEGLKFMVYLQKENIIDESGMPKERFSAEFPKEGPSILRIQQVVRGDSAAYFCASSGSQNTGELFFGEGSRLTVL.

V and J are TRBV7-2 and TRBJ2-7; the match to TRBD2 covers 7 bases. Germline CDR1 SGHTA, CDR2 FQGNSA. V lost 1 base and J lost 2; bases outside the gene matches: 8. The CDR3 has 16 amino acids. The CDR3 DNA is TGTGCCAGCAGCTTAGGTCAAGGGAGGGAGACCTACGAGCAGTACTTC. This codes for CASSLGQGRETYEQYF.

V and J are TRBV19 and TRBJ1-2; D remains unclear. CDR1 is LNHDA, CDR2 SQIVND, per germline (reference sequence). The CDR3 length is 14 residues. The V and J ends lost 3 bases and 4 bases respectively, with 12 bases between them. CDR3 sequence (DNA): TGTGCCAGTAGTATTGGAAACGGTGGCTATGGCTACACCTTC. Translation: CASSIGNGGYGYTF.

The genes are TRBV5-1 and TRBJ2-6, with D hard to call. CDR1 and CDR2 from the germline V gene are SGHRS and YFSETQ. Trimming pared 4 bases from V and 0 bases from J, leaving 8 bases between. This CDR3 is built from 15 residues. CDR3 DNA: TGCGCCAGCAGCCCTTTGAGCTCTGGGGCCAACGTCCTGACTTTC. Its translation is CASSPLSSGANVLTF.

With respect to this clone: No conserved phenylalanine or tryptophan ends this CDR3, so it is likely a read error. The rearrangement joins TRBV2 to TRBJ2-7, with a tentative D call TRBD2 (6 bases). V gave up 4 bases and J gave up 1 base, with 11 bases separating them. CDR1 SNHLY and CDR2 FYNNEI come from the germline V gene. CDR3 length: 14 residues. The chain's CDR3 is CASSAAGPSYEQYL. The CDR3 DNA reads TGTGCCAGCAGTGCCGCGGGACCTTCCTACGAGCAGTACCTC.

The CDR3: CASSEGSSGGAYEQYF. The CDR3 DNA reads as TGCGCCAGCAGTGAGGGGTCTAGCGGGGGGGCCTACGAGCAGTACTTC. The rearrangement joins TRBV10-1 to TRBJ2-7; 12 positions agree with TRBD2. V lost 2 bases, J lost 2 bases, and 4 bases stayed unmatched. The CDR3 has 16 residues. Germline V gene lookup returns CDR1 WNHNN and CDR2 SYGVQD (reference sequence).

This CDR3 is CAISRDRDTFEAFF. The DNA for the CDR3 is TGTGCCATCAGCAGGGACAGGGACACCTTTGAAGCTTTCTTT. The genes are TRBV10-3 and TRBJ1-1; TRBD1 matches at 9 bases. The V segment lost 6 bases and the J segment 7 bases; nucleotides outside the gene matches: 9. The length of the CDR3 is 14 residues. Germline values: CDR1 ENHRY, CDR2 SYGVKD.

V usage is TRBV25-1 and J usage is TRBJ2-1; D unclear. CDR1 is MGHDK and CDR2 is SYGVNS in the germline V gene. V was pared by 3 bases and J by 11 bases, with 8 bases between. The CDR3 totals 11 residues. The CDR3 DNA sequence: TGTGCCAGCAGTGAGTCGTCCAAGCAGTTCTTC. This gives the protein CASSESSKQFF. The full variable domain, rest sourced from reference TRBV25-1 and TRBJ2-1, is EADIYQTPRYLVIGTGKKITLECSQTMGHDKMYWYQQDPGMELHLIHYSYGVNSTEKGDLSSESTVSRIRTEHFPLTLESARPSHTSQYLCASSESSKQFFGPGTRLTVL.

This chain uses TRBV5-1 with TRBJ2-1; D gene ambiguous. CDR3 length equals 13 residues. Germline lookup yields CDR1 SGHRS and CDR2 YFSETQ. Trimming left V 3 bases short and J 5 bases short, with 9 bases between. This CDR3 reads CASSSTENNEQFF. The CDR3 nucleotides are TGCGCCAGCAGCTCGACGGAGAACAATGAGCAGTTCTTC.

The chain combines TRBV7-9 with TRBJ2-5; 8 bases are a match to TRBD1. The CDR3 runs 14 residues. The V gene's germline CDR1 is SEHNR and CDR2 FQNEAQ (reference sequence). Losses at the gene ends were 7 bases for V and 7 bases for J; bases not matched to a gene: 11. In nucleotides, the CDR3 is TGTGCCAGCACCCAGGGGGCACCAACAGGGACCCAGTACTTC. Its protein product is CASTQGAPTGTQYF.

The chain carries TRBV5-4 and TRBJ1-6; tentative D call: TRBD1 (6 bases). This CDR3 comprises 14 residues. V was pared by 2 bases and J by 8 bases, with 11 bases between. Germline V gene lookup returns CDR1 SGHNT and CDR2 YYREEE (reference sequence). CDR3 DNA sequence: TGTGCCAGCAGCTTAGACAGGTCGGATTCACCCCTCCACTTT. Translating it yields CASSLDRSDSPLHF.

The chain joins TRBV5-1 to TRBJ1-4; TRBD1 aligns across 7 bases. Germline V gene lookup returns CDR1 SGHRS and CDR2 YFSETQ. The CDR3 has 15 residues. Trimming at V came to 4 bases and at J to 4 bases, leaving 7 bases not matched to a gene. The CDR3 here is CASSNPQGFNEKLFF. In DNA, the CDR3 is TGCGCCAGCAGCAACCCACAGGGGTTTAATGAAAAACTGTTTTTT. The full variable domain, completed using reference TRBV5-1 and TRBJ1-4, is KAGVTQTPRYLIKTRGQQVTLSCSPISGHRSVSWYQQTPGQGLQFLFEYFSETQRNKGNFPGRFSGRQFSNSRSEMNVSTLELGDSALYLCASSNPQGFNEKLFFGSGTQLSVL.

The rearrangement links TRBV30 to TRBJ1-2; no definite D call. Germline V gene data show CDR1 as GTSNPN and CDR2 as SVGIG (reference sequence). The V gene lost 0 bases and the J gene lost 4 bases, with 12 bases spanning the gap. The CDR3 is 14 amino acids. CDR3 region: CAWSVGGGFYGYTF. CDR3 DNA: TGTGCCTGGAGTGTAGGAGGCGGTTTCTATGGCTACACCTTC.

This clone was seen just once. The chain combines TRBV28 with TRBJ2-7, with TRBD1 matching over 8 bases. This CDR3 region has 15 residues. Germline assignment: CDR1 MDHEN and CDR2 SYDVKM. V lost 2 bases, J lost 1 base, and 4 bases stayed unmatched. CDR3: CASSLTGTGSYEQYF. CDR3 in DNA: TGTGCCAGCAGTTTAACCGGGACAGGATCCTACGAGCAGTACTTC.

The CDR3 protein is CASSPGTSSDTQYF. CDR3 bases: TGTGCCAGCAGCCCCGGGACTAGCTCAGATACGCAGTATTTT. The chain has TRBV7-2 and TRBJ2-3, with 9 bases lining up with TRBD2. The ends lost 5 bases at V and 4 bases at J; junction bases unmatched: 4. The CDR3 is 14 amino acids. CDR1 is SGHTA, CDR2 FQGNSA, per germline.

The gene calls are TRBV6-5 and TRBJ2-4; unclear D gene. Germline V CDR1 and CDR2: MNHEY, SVGAGI. The length of the CDR3 is 13 residues. Trimming took off 8 bases at V and 0 bases at J, with 8 bases between the two ends. The CDR3 DNA sequence: TGTGCCAGCGGGGAACTAGCCAAAAACATTCAGTACTTC. Its protein product is CASGELAKNIQYF.

The chain carries TRBV5-4 and TRBJ2-5; 7 bases fit TRBD1. The V segment lost 3 bases and the J segment 3 bases; nucleotides outside the gene matches: 5. Germline CDR1 reads SGHNT; CDR2 reads YYREEE (reference sequence). The CDR3 consists of 14 residues. Here the CDR3 DNA reads TGTGCCAGCAGCTCCCAGGGGGTTGAAGAGACCCAGTACTTC. Translated: CASSSQGVEETQYF.

The gene calls are TRBV10-3 and TRBJ2-2; D might be TRBD2 (6 bases). The CDR3 sequence is 14 residues long. The germline V gene has CDR1 ENHRY and CDR2 SYGVKD. V lost 4 bases to trimming and J lost 5 bases, with 11 bases between them. The CDR3 DNA sequence: TGTGCCATCAGTGTTACTAGCAGGACCGGGGAGCTGTTTTTT. This gives the protein CAISVTSRTGELFF.

The rearrangement uses TRBV2 and TRBJ2-5, with 9 bases lining up with TRBD2. The CDR3 length is 15 residues. Germline CDR1 SNHLY, CDR2 FYNNEI. The trim removed 6 bases at V and 5 bases at J, leaving 10 bases unmatched. In DNA, the CDR3 is TGTGCCAGCAGGCTCTTGCGGGGGGGCTTTGAGACCCAGTACTTC. This sequence encodes CASRLLRGGFETQYF.